This T cell receptor (beta chain) came from a study of shared clonotypes between healthy human individuals. Regarding the study as a whole: It was the few donors that limited the genetic and exposure-history diversity represented.

The CDR3 covers 12 residues. J was trimmed by 4 bases and V by 7 bases; bases with no gene match: 0. Germline CDR1 is SQVTM and CDR2 is ANQGSEA. The method was immunoSEQ multiplex PCR; TCRdb's version includes in-frame clones alone and lacks a portion of them. The sample yields over 1.5 million clones, 95% to 99% seen once. With regard to this clone: Its matching antigen is unknown.

The sample taken for sequencing was naive CD4+ T cells sorted from blood. Subset indicated: CD45RA+ positively selected. The clonotype was recovered from a man aged 25 to 45 in good health. The V and J genes are TRBV29-1 and TRBJ2-2, with 10 bases matching TRBD1. The CDR3, as DNA: TGCAGCGGGACAGGGGGCACCGGGGAGCTGTTTTTT. It encodes CSGTGGTGELFF.